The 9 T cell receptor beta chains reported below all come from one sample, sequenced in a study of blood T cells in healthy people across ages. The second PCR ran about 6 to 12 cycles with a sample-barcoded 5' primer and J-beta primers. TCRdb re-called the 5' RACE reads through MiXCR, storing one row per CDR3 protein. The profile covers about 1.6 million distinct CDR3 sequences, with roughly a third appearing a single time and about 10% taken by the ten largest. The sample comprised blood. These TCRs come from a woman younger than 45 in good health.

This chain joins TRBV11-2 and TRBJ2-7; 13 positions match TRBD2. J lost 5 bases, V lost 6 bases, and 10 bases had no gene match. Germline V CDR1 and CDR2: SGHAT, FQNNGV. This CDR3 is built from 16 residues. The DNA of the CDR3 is TGTGCCAGCAGTCGAGTCGGACTAGCGGGGGCCCACGAGCAGTACTTC. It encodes CASSRVGLAGAHEQYF.

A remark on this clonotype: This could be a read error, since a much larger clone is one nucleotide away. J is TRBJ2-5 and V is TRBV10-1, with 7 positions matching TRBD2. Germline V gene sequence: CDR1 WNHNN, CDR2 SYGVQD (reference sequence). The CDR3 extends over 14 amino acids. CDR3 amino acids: CASSAGTNQEAQYF. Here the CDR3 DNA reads TGCGCCAGCAGTGCCGGGACTAACCAAGAGGCCCAGTACTTC.

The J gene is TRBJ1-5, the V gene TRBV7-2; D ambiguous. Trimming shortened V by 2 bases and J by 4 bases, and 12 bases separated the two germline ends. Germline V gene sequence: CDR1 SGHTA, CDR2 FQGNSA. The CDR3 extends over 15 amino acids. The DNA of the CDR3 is TGTGCCAGCAGCTTATCGCCCGGTAGTAATCAGCCCCAGCATTTT. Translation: CASSLSPGSNQPQHF.

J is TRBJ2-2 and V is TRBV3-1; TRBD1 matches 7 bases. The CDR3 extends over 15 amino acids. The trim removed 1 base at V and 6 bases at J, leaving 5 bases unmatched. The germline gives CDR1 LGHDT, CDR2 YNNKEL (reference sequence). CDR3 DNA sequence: TGTGCCAGCAGCCAAGTTCGAAGGGGGCCCGGGGAGCTGTTTTTT. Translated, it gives CASSQVRRGPGELFF. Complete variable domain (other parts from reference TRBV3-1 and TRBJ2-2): DTAVSQTPKYLVTQMGNDKSIKCEQNLGHDTMYWYKQDSKKFLKIMFSYNNKELIINETVPNRFSPKSPDKAHLNLHINSLELGDSAVYFCASSQVRRGPGELFFGEGSRLTVL.

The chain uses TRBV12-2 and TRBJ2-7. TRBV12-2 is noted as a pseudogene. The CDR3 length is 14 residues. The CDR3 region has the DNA TGTGCAAGTCGCTTCTGCAACAGCTCCTACGAGCAGTACTTC. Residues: CASRFCNSSYEQYF.

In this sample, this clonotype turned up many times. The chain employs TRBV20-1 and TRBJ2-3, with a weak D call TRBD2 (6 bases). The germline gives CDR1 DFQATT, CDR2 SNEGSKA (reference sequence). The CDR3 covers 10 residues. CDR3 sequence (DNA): TGCAAACCCCAGGGACTCCCACCGTATTTT. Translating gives CKPQGLPPYF.

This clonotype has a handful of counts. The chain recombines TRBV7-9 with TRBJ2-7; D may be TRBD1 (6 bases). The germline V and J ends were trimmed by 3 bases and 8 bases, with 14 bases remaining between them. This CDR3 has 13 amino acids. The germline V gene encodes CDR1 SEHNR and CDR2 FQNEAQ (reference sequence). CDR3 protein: CASSLTTGSKQYF. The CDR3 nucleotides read TGTGCCAGCAGCTTGACGACAGGTTCCAAGCAGTACTTC.

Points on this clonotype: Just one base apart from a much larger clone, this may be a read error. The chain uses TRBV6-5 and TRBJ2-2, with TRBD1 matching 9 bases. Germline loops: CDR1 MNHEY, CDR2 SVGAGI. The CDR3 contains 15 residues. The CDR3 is CVSSTGTGFVGELFF. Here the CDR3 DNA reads TGTGTCAGCAGCACCGGGACAGGGTTTGTCGGGGAGCTGTTTTTT.

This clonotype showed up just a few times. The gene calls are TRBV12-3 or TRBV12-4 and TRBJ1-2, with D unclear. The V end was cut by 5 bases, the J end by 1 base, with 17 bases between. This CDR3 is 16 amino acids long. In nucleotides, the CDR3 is TGTGCCAGCAGTCAACCGGGATCTCGGCTTAACTATGGCTACACCTTC. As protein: CASSQPGSRLNYGYTF.